The source of this TCR beta chain is a study of T cell changes during pregnancy in multiple sclerosis. The J segment lost 3 bases and the V segment lost 0 bases, leaving 4 bases of the junction unmatched. CDR1 SGDLS and CDR2 YYNGEE come from the germline V gene. The CDR3 is made up of 15 amino acids. Clones were read by immunoSEQ multiplex PCR, and TCRdb kept only the in-frame ones, dropping some. The sample lists some 58,000 clones, about 96% occurring once. The rearrangement links TRBV9 to TRBJ2-7, with TRBD2 matching 9 bases. The starting material was CD8+ T cells from peripheral blood mononuclear cells, obtained after pregnancy. This receptor was obtained from a female donor with multiple sclerosis, enrolled in a pregnancy study. The chain's CDR3 is CASSVGAGGLYEQYF. CDR3 DNA sequence: TGTGCCAGCAGCGTAGGAGCGGGAGGTCTCTACGAGCAGTACTTC.